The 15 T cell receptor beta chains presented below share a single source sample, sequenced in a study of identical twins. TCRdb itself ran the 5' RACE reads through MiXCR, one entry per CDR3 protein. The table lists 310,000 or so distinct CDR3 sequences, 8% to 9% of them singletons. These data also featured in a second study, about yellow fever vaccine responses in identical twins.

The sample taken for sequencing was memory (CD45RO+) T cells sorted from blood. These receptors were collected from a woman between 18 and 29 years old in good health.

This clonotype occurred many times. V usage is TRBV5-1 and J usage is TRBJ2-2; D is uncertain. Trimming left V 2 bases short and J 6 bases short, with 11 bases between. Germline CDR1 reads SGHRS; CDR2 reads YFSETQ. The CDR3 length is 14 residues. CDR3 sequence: CASSLRPPAGELFF. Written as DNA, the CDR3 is TGCGCCAGCAGCTTACGTCCCCCGGCCGGGGAGCTGTTTTTT.

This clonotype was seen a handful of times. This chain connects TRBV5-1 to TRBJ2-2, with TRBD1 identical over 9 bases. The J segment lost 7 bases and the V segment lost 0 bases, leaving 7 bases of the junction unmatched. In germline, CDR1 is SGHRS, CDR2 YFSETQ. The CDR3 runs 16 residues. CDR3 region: CASSLGQGVRGGELFF. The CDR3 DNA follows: TGCGCCAGCAGCTTGGGACAGGGGGTCCGTGGCGGGGAGCTGTTTTTT.

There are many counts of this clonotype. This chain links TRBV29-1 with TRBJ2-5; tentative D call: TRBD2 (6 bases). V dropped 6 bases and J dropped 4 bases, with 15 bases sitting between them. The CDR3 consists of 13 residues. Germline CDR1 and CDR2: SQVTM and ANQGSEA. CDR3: CSVRDSPGETQYF. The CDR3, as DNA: TGCAGCGTCCGGGACTCCCCCGGAGAGACCCAGTACTTC.

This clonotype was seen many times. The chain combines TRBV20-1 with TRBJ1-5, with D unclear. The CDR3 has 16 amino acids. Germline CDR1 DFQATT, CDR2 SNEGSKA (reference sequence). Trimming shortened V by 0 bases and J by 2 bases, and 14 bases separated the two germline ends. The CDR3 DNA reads TGCAGTGCTAGAGATTTGATGGGTCAGGGCAATCAGCCCCAGCATTTT. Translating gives CSARDLMGQGNQPQHF.

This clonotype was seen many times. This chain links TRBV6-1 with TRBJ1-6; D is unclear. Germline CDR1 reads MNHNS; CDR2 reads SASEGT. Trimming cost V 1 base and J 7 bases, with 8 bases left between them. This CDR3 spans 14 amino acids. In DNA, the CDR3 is TGTGCCAGCAGTGAAGGACAAGGGAATTCACCCCTCCACTTT. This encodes CASSEGQGNSPLHF.

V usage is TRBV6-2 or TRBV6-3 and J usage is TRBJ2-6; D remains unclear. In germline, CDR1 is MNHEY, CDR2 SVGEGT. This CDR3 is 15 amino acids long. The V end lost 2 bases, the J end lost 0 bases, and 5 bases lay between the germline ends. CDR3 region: CASSYGDSGANVLTF. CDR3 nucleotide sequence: TGTGCCAGCAGTTACGGGGACTCTGGGGCCAACGTCCTGACTTTC.

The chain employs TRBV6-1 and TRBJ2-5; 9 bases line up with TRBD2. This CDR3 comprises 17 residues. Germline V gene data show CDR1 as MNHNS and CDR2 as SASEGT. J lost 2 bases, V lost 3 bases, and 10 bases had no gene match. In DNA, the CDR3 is TGTGCCAGCAGTGACTTTGGGACTAGCATCGGTCAAGAGACCCAGTACTTC. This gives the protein CASSDFGTSIGQETQYF.

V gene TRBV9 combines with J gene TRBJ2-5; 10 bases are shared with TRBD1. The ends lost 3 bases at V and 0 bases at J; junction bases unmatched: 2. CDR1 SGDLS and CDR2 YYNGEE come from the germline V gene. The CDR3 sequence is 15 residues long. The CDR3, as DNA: TGTGCCAGCAGCGCAGGACAGGGGGACCAAGAGACCCAGTACTTC. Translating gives CASSAGQGDQETQYF.

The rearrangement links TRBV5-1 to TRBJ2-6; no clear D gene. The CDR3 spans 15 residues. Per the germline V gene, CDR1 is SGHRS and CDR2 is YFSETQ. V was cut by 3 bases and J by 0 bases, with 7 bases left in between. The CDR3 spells CASSSYYSGANVLTF. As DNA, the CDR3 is TGCGCCAGCAGCTCTTACTACTCTGGGGCCAACGTCCTGACTTTC.

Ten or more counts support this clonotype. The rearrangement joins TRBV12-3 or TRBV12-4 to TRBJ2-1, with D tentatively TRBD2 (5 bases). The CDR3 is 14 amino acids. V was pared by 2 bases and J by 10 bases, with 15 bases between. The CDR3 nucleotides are TGTGCCAGCAGTTTAAGCGGTGTTGGCGACGAGCAGTTCTTC. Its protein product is CASSLSGVGDEQFF.

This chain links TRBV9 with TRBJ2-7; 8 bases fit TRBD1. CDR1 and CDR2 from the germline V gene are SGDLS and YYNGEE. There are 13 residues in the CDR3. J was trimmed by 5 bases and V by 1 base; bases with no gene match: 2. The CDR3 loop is CASSVLTGDEQYF. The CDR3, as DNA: TGTGCCAGCAGCGTACTGACAGGGGACGAGCAGTACTTC.

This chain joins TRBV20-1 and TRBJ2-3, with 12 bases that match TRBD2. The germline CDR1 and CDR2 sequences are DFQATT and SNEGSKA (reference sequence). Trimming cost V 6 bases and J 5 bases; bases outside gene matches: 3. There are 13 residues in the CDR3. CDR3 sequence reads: CSALAGGKDTQYF. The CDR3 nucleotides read TGCAGTGCCCTAGCGGGAGGGAAAGATACGCAGTATTTT.

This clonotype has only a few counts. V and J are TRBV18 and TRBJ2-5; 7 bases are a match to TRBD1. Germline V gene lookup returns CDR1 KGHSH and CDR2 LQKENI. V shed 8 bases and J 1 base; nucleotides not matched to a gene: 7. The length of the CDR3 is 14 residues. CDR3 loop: CASHIGTAQETQYF. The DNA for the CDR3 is TGTGCCAGCCACATCGGGACAGCCCAAGAGACCCAGTACTTC.

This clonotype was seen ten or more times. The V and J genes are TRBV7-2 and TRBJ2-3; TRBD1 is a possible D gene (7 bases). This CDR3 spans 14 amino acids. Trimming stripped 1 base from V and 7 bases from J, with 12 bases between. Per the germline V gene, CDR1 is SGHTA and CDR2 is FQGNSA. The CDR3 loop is CASSLGPGGNTQYF. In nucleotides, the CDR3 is TGTGCCAGCAGCTTAGGGCCAGGGGGGAATACGCAGTATTTT.

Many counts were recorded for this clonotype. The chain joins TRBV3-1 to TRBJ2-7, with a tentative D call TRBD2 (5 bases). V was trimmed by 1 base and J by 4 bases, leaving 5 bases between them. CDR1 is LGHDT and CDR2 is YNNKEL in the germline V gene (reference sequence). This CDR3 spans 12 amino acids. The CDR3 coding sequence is TGTGCCAGCAGCCAAGCGGGGTACGAGCAGTACTTC. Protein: CASSQAGYEQYF.